The 6 T cell receptor beta chains in this list originate from one sample, sequenced in a study of T cells in tuberculosis. The method was immunoSEQ multiplex PCR; TCRdb's version includes in-frame clones alone and lacks a portion of them. The table records 30,000 or so clones, roughly 96% of them present only once. Material for sequencing was PBMCs. Receptors were obtained from a donor between 10 and 29 years old with latent tuberculosis or without tuberculosis infection.

The chain uses TRBV5-5 and TRBJ2-7; 7 bases line up with TRBD1. The J segment lost 1 base and the V segment lost 0 bases, leaving 4 bases of the junction unmatched. This CDR3 is 15 amino acids long. Germline V gene sequence: CDR1 SGHKS, CDR2 YYEKEE (reference sequence). This CDR3 reads CASSLVPGGSYEQYF. CDR3 in DNA: TGTGCCAGCAGCTTGGTACCAGGGGGATCCTACGAGCAGTACTTC. The full variable domain, its missing parts supplied by reference TRBV5-5 and TRBJ2-7, is DAGVTQSPTHLIKTRGQQVTLRCSPISGHKSVSWYQQVLGQGPQFIFQYYEKEERGRGNFPDRFSARQFPNYSSELNVNALLLGDSALYLCASSLVPGGSYEQYFGPGTRLTVT.

This chain links TRBV2 with TRBJ2-2; 9 bases match TRBD1. CDR3 length equals 14 residues. J gave up 5 bases and V 8 bases, and 6 bases lay outside the gene matches. CDR1 and CDR2 from the germline V gene are SNHLY and FYNNEI. The CDR3 region is CASGRQGGTGELFF. In DNA form, the CDR3 reads TGTGCCAGCGGGAGACAGGGGGGAACCGGGGAGCTGTTTTTT.

CDR3 residues: CASSPGGDGSYEQYF. The DNA for the CDR3 is TGCGCCAGCAGTCCCGGGGGGGACGGATCCTACGAGCAGTACTTC. V and J are TRBV10-1 and TRBJ2-7, with 8 positions matching TRBD2. V lost 5 bases to trimming and J lost 1 base; unmatched junction nucleotides: 7. The CDR3 has 15 amino acids. Germline V gene data show CDR1 as WNHNN and CDR2 as SYGVQD (reference sequence).

The chain recombines TRBV4-1 with TRBJ1-1, with D possibly being TRBD1 (6 bases). V lost 0 bases and J 1 base, leaving 9 bases between the germline ends. This CDR3 is 15 amino acids long. Per germline, CDR1 MGHRA and CDR2 YSYEKL. This CDR3 is CASSQDQGSNTEAFF. The CDR3 DNA reads as TGCGCCAGCAGCCAAGATCAGGGGTCGAACACTGAAGCTTTCTTT.

J is TRBJ2-7 and V is TRBV18, with TRBD1 matching over 7 bases. This CDR3 region has 14 residues. The J segment lost 4 bases and the V segment lost 4 bases, leaving 7 bases of the junction unmatched. Germline CDR1 KGHSH, CDR2 LQKENI. Here the CDR3 DNA reads TGTGCCAGCTCACAGGGGGCTATGACGTACGAGCAGTACTTC. Translated, it gives CASSQGAMTYEQYF.

The chain joins TRBV19 to TRBJ2-1; 10 bases match TRBD2. Unmatched junction bases numbered 9, after V lost 10 bases and J lost 6 bases. The CDR3 length is 14 residues. Germline CDR1 reads LNHDA; CDR2 reads SQIVND (reference sequence). The CDR3 region has the DNA TGTGCCAACTCAGCGGGGGGGGTCACCAATGAGCAGTTCTTC. Translating gives CANSAGGVTNEQFF. The full variable domain, its missing parts supplied by reference TRBV19 and TRBJ2-1, is DGGITQSPKYLFRKEGQNVTLSCEQNLNHDAMYWYRQDPGQGLRLIYYSQIVNDFQKGDIAEGYSVSREKKESFPLTVTSAQKNPTAFYLCANSAGGVTNEQFFGPGTRLTVL.